The present T cell receptor beta chain was sequenced within a study of blood T cell repertoires in COVID-19. For the study at large: The cDNA or gDNA used as material had been derived from T cells, B-cell-depleted T cells, or PBMCs.

Looked up from germline, CDR1 is SNHLY and CDR2 is FYNNEI. J was trimmed by 2 bases and V by 4 bases; bases with no gene match: 10. The CDR3 length is 16 residues. The count of this clone is one. The assay was immunoSEQ multiplex PCR, and TCRdb's table has in-frame clones only and misses some. The sample consists of approximately 240,000 clones, 90% to 95% of them appearing once. The sample taken for sequencing was PBMCs or T cells enriched from blood (not recorded which). The sequence came from a woman aged 18-29 years who had recovered from COVID-19. The chain combines TRBV2 with TRBJ1-2; TRBD1 agrees at 7 bases. CDR3 amino acids: CASSGNPTRGNYGYTF. The DNA for the CDR3 is TGTGCCAGCAGTGGGAACCCCACCAGGGGGAACTATGGCTACACCTTC.